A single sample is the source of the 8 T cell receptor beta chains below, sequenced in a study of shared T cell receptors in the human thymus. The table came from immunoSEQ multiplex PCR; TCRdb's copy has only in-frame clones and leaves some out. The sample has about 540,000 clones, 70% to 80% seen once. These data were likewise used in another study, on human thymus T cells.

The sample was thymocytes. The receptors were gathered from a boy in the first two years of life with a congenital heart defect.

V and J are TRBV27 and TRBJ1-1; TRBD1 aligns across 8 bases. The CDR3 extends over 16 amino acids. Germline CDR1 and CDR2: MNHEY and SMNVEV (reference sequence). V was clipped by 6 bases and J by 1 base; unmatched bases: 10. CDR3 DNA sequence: TGTGCCAGCAGCCGAGCCCGGGACAGGCAGAACACTGAAGCTTTCTTT. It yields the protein CASSRARDRQNTEAFF.

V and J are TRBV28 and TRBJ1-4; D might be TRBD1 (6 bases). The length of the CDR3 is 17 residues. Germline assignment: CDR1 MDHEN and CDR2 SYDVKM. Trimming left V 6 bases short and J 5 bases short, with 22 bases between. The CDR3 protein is CASRSQPSQGDNEKLFF. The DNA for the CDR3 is TGTGCCAGCAGATCCCAACCATCACAGGGTGACAATGAAAAACTGTTTTTT.

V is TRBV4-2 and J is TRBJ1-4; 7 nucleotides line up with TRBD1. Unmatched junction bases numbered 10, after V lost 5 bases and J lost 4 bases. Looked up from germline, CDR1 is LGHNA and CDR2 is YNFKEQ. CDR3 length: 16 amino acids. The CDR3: CASSCLATGNNEKLFF. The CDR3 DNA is TGTGCCAGCAGCTGCTTGGCGACAGGGAATAATGAAAAACTGTTTTTT.

Here the CDR3 reads CASTCISAHQETQYF. CDR3 nucleotides: TGTGCCAGCACCTGCATTAGCGCGCACCAAGAGACCCAGTACTTC. The genes are TRBV25-1 and TRBJ2-5, with a weak D call TRBD2 (5 bases). The CDR3 is made up of 15 amino acids. CDR1 and CDR2 (germline): MGHDK, SYGVNS. Trimming cost V 7 bases and J 0 bases, with 15 bases left between them.

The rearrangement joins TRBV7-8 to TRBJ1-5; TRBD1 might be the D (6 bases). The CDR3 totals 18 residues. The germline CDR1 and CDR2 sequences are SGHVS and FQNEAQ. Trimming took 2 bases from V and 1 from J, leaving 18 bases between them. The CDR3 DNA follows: TGTGCCAGCAGCTTAAGACGCGGGGGCGGATGGAGCAATCAGCCCCAGCATTTT. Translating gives CASSLRRGGGWSNQPQHF.

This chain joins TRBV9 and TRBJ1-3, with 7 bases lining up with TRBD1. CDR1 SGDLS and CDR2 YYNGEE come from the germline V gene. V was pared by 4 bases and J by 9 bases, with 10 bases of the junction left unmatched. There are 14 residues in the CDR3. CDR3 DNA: TGTGCCAGCAGCTCGAGCCGGGACAGTGTCACCATATATTTT. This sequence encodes CASSSSRDSVTIYF.

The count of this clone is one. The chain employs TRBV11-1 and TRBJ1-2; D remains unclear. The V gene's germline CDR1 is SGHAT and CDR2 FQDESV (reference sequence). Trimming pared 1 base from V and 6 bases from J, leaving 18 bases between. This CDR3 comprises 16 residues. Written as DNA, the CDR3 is TGTGCCAGCAGCTTAGGCCCGCATCACAGCAATAATGGCTACACCTTC. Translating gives CASSLGPHHSNNGYTF.

CDR3: CASSLGGGQGDNQPQHF. Written as DNA, the CDR3 is TGTGCCAGCAGTTTGGGCGGGGGGCAGGGGGACAATCAGCCCCAGCATTTT. V and J are TRBV28 and TRBJ1-5, with TRBD1 matching over 7 bases. The CDR3 sequence is 17 residues long. The junction had 11 bases not matched to a gene; V was cut back by 3 bases and J by 3 bases. Germline V lookup: CDR1 MDHEN, CDR2 SYDVKM.